This T cell receptor beta chain was documented in a study of CD8 T cells in Susac syndrome (dated by TCRdb to between 2017 and 2020). Background on the whole study: Whether CD8+ T cell activation and differentiation in Susac syndrome was antigen driven was tested using repertoire sequencing. CD8+ T cell repertoire clonality was compared between 11 to 12 healthy donors, approximately 14 Susac syndrome patients and roughly 15 multiple sclerosis patients. Results the study describes overall, beyond this receptor: The study acknowledged that relatively few individuals were included in the TCR sequencing and HLA analysis.

This clonotype has only one observation. Its antigen remains unidentified. No quality values exist for individual bases; no much larger clone is one base distant. One read alone is weak evidence. High-throughput TCR beta sequencing profiled peripheral blood CD8+ and CD4+ T cells from healthy donors, Susac syndrome patients and multiple sclerosis patients. The multiple sclerosis controls were treatment-naive patients who had stable or active relapsing-remitting disease and met the revised McDonald criteria. Bulk CD8+ and CD4+ T cells were purified by magnetic negative isolation, whereas CD8+ TEMRA cells were enriched by FACS. Blood was drawn into EDTA tubes, processed within 24 hours, and PBMCs were isolated by density gradient centrifugation. PBMCs intended for TCR sequencing were frozen in liquid nitrogen and were later thawed in a 37 degrees C water bath. The sorted or isolated CD4+, CD8+ and CD8+ TEMRA cells reached a purity of at least 90%.

RNA was extracted with the RNeasy kit and roughly 0.45 to 1 ug was reverse transcribed using random hexamers. TCR beta CDR3 regions were amplified with the immunoSEQ multiplex PCR assay covering 54 Vbeta and 13 Jbeta segments. PCR amplification bias was corrected using a synthetic template baseline for primer optimization and computational correction. Per the original workflow: Reads were assigned to V, D and J genes according to IMGT and analyzed in immunoSEQ Analyzer, with only productive sequences retained. Clonality was computed as one minus Shannon entropy normalized by log2 of the number of productive unique sequences. For each patient and control, public and private clones were evaluated among the 100 most prevalent clones. Susac-specific clones were defined as absent from healthy and MS cohorts, some 1,000 published viral clones and other ImmuneACCESS disease sequences. Using fastp trimming at Q25 and MiXCR clonotype assembly, TCRdb reanalyzed the public sequencing data and kept in-frame beta chains. All rows with the same CDR3 protein become a single entry with the most common DNA and genes. The V and J calls, along with clone size, are taken from TCRdb and not from the paper's own processing. For this sample there are 330,000 or so distinct CDR3 sequences; 70% to 90% appear just once. 0.21% of the sample is in the top ten clones.

V loses 5 bases of germline sequence and J loses 0 bases, and the interval between the two ends is 15 bases. The germline V gene supplies CDR1 SGDLS and CDR2 YYNGEE. From the cysteine up to the phenylalanine, the CDR3 has a length of 16 residues. The sequence is cut down to CDR3 DNA, 48 bases in frame from base 1. This receptor was obtained from a human donor with multiple sclerosis. The chain uses TRBV9 and TRBJ2-4; a tentative D call is TRBD2 (5 bases match). Sequenced material: CD8+ T cells from PBMCs. The CDR3 reads CASSLGLAGAKNIQYF. The base sequence is TGTGCCAGCAGTCTCGGACTCGCGGGAGCCAAAAACATTCAGTACTTC.